This T cell receptor (beta chain) was documented in a study of blood T cell repertoires in COVID-19. As for the study in general: Some COVID-19 samples were acute and others convalescent; all came from the United States, Italy and Spain.

Some clones are missing from TCRdb's copy, which holds only in-frame ones; the method was immunoSEQ multiplex PCR. The sample records roughly 160,000 clones, around 85% being singletons. Trimming cost V 6 bases and J 5 bases, with 11 bases left between them. The CDR3 sequence is 13 residues long. Germline-derived CDR1 and CDR2 are MNHEY and SMNVEV (reference sequence). The chain uses TRBV27 and TRBJ1-5, with D maybe TRBD1 (6 bases). The receptor's source is a man older than 75 with COVID-19, enrolled during active disease. Sequenced material: peripheral blood. CDR3 sequence (DNA): TGTGCCAGCAGGGACTCAGGGGATCAGCCCCAGCATTTT. Amino acid sequence: CASRDSGDQPQHF.